This passage covers 30 T cell receptor beta chains from one sample sequenced in a study of shared clonotypes between healthy human individuals. Here immunoSEQ multiplex PCR was the method, and the copy in TCRdb shows in-frame clones only, minus some. The sample comprises roughly 1 million clones, around 76% of which are singletons, and about 1.4% rests with the top ten. Sequenced: memory CD4+ T cells sorted from blood. Regarding subset: CD45RA-negative fraction. The receptors shown here come from a man aged 18-30 years in good health.

This clone has only one observation. The V call is TRBV7-2, the J call TRBJ2-1; no clear D gene. The CDR3 extends over 14 amino acids. Germline V gene data show CDR1 as SGHTA and CDR2 as FQGNSA. V was pared by 0 bases and J by 6 bases, with 9 bases between. CDR3 protein: CASSLARSVNEQFF. The CDR3, as DNA: TGTGCCAGCAGCTTAGCGCGGAGTGTCAATGAGCAGTTCTTC.

The V call is TRBV7-6, the J call TRBJ1-3, with D tentatively TRBD1 (5 bases). Germline CDR1 reads SGHVS; CDR2 reads FNYEAQ. V lost 7 bases and J 4 bases, leaving 17 bases between the germline ends. The CDR3 extends over 15 amino acids. The CDR3 protein is CASTQGTAGGNTIYF. As DNA, the CDR3 is TGTGCCAGCACCCAAGGGACCGCGGGAGGAAACACCATATATTTT. The full variable domain, rest sourced from reference TRBV7-6 and TRBJ1-3, is GAGVSQSPRYKVTKRGQDVALRCDPISGHVSLYWYRQALGQGPEFLTYFNYEAQQDKSGLPNDRFSAERPEGSISTLTIQRTEQRDSAMYRCASTQGTAGGNTIYFGEGSWLTVV.

This clone has a single count. This chain uses TRBV7-8 with TRBJ1-2, with D tentatively TRBD1 (6 bases). The V end was cut by 2 bases, the J end by 8 bases, with 18 bases between. The CDR3 spans 15 residues. Germline V gene data show CDR1 as SGHVS and CDR2 as FQNEAQ. CDR3 amino acids: CASSLFPGAKNGYTF. CDR3 nucleotides: TGTGCCAGCAGCTTATTCCCAGGGGCGAAGAACGGCTACACCTTC.

This rearrangement joins TRBV7-9 to TRBJ1-2; D unresolved. The CDR3 covers 12 residues. Germline CDR1 is SEHNR and CDR2 is FQNEAQ (reference sequence). V lost 2 bases and J lost 8, with 9 bases in between. In nucleotides, the CDR3 is TGTGCCAGCAGCTTATCAGAGGAGGGCTACACCTTC. This encodes CASSLSEEGYTF.

The chain's CDR3 is CASSNPGDTDTQYF. The CDR3 DNA follows: TGTGCCAGTAGTAACCCCGGGGACACAGATACGCAGTATTTT. The chain combines TRBV19 with TRBJ2-3, with a possible D match to TRBD2 (5 bases). This CDR3 contains 14 residues. The V and J ends lost 4 bases and 2 bases respectively, with 10 bases between them. Germline CDR1 and CDR2: LNHDA and SQIVND (reference sequence).

The rearrangement links TRBV27 to TRBJ2-2; possible D gene TRBD2, 5 bases. Trimming took off 3 bases at V and 7 bases at J, with 12 bases between the two ends. Looked up from germline, CDR1 is MNHEY and CDR2 is SMNVEV (reference sequence). This CDR3 has 14 amino acids. The CDR3 nucleotides read TGTGCCAGCAGTTTCCTAGCCCACGGCGGGGAGCTGTTTTTT. Protein: CASSFLAHGGELFF.

The chain combines TRBV2 with TRBJ1-2; 9 bases are shared with TRBD1. Germline lookup yields CDR1 SNHLY and CDR2 FYNNEI. The ends lost 6 bases at V and 7 bases at J; junction bases unmatched: 12. This CDR3 contains 15 residues. CDR3 amino acids: CASSSLGQGTGGYTF. CDR3 coding DNA: TGTGCCAGCAGCTCTCTCGGACAGGGGACTGGTGGCTACACCTTC. The entire variable domain, with the rest obtained from reference TRBV2 and TRBJ1-2, is as follows: EPEVTQTPSHQVTQMGQEVILRCVPISNHLYFYWYRQILGQKVEFLVSFYNNEISEKSEIFDDQFSVERPDGSNFTLKIRSTKLEDSAMYFCASSSLGQGTGGYTFGSGTRLTVV.

This clone was detected only once. This chain joins TRBV25-1 and TRBJ1-4; D uncertain. V dropped 6 bases and J dropped 6 bases, with 11 bases sitting between them. This CDR3 region has 13 residues. Germline V gives CDR1 MGHDK, CDR2 SYGVNS. The CDR3 DNA is TGTGCCAGCAGCGTCTATGGGGATGAAAAACTGTTTTTT. It translates to CASSVYGDEKLFF.

CDR3 nucleotide sequence: TGTGCCACCTCACTAGCGGTAACTAGCACAGATACGCAGTATTTT. Protein: CATSLAVTSTDTQYF. The chain recombines TRBV19 with TRBJ2-3; 8 nucleotides line up with TRBD2. This CDR3 is built from 15 residues. Germline assignment: CDR1 LNHDA and CDR2 SQIVND (reference sequence). V shed 10 bases and J 0 bases; nucleotides not matched to a gene: 9.

The chain carries TRBV7-9 and TRBJ1-1, with D uncertain. With 3 bases removed from V and 4 bases from J, the gap between germline ends came to 9 bases. CDR3 length: 13 residues. The germline V gene encodes CDR1 SEHNR and CDR2 FQNEAQ (reference sequence). Written as DNA, the CDR3 is TGTGCCAGCAGCTTGGGGTTCAGCACTGAAGCTTTCTTT. As protein: CASSLGFSTEAFF.

The sample holds a few counts of this clone. The chain links TRBV6-1 to TRBJ2-3; either TRBD1 or TRBD2 may supply D (6 bases each). The CDR3 loop spans 17 amino acids. V shed 0 bases and J shed 1 base, with 14 bases lying between them. Per germline, CDR1 MNHNS and CDR2 SASEGT. CDR3 in amino acids: CASSEAGGGGGTDTQYF. CDR3 in DNA: TGTGCCAGCAGTGAAGCAGGGGGTGGAGGGGGCACAGATACGCAGTATTTT.

Comment on this clone: The same CDR3 is also encoded by other DNA sequences in this sample. This sequence joins TRBV5-1 and TRBJ1-1; TRBD1 is a possible D gene (5 bases). Between the trimmed V and J ends, which lost 0 bases and 5 bases, there was a span of 8 bases. The CDR3 runs 13 residues. From germline, CDR1 is SGHRS and CDR2 YFSETQ. CDR3 coding DNA: TGCGCCAGCAGCTTGGTGGGGGAGACTGAAGCTTTCTTT. It translates to CASSLVGETEAFF.

The V gene is TRBV2, the J gene TRBJ2-3; tentative D call: TRBD1 (5 bases). Germline-derived CDR1 and CDR2 are SNHLY and FYNNEI. V was shortened by 6 bases and J by 1 base, with 17 bases between the two germline ends. CDR3 size: 16 residues. CDR3 in amino acids: CASRIRTPQGTDTQYF. The CDR3 DNA follows: TGTGCCAGCAGAATAAGGACACCCCAGGGCACAGATACGCAGTATTTT.

This clone occurred once. This CDR3 is CASSESLGVRGQPQHF. The CDR3 coding sequence is TGCGCCAGCAGTGAGTCATTGGGGGTTCGCGGTCAGCCCCAGCATTTT. V is TRBV10-2 and J is TRBJ1-5; tentatively, D is TRBD1 (5 bases). The CDR3 is made up of 16 amino acids. Between the trimmed V and J ends, which lost 0 bases and 6 bases, there was a span of 15 bases. The V gene's germline CDR1 is WSHSY and CDR2 SAAADI.

The V gene is TRBV28, the J gene TRBJ2-2; a weak D match, TRBD1 (6 bases). Trimming removed 3 bases at V and 5 bases at J, with 7 bases between. The germline gives CDR1 MDHEN, CDR2 SYDVKM. The CDR3 covers 13 residues. Here the CDR3 reads CASSFRGTGELFF. CDR3 nucleotides: TGTGCCAGCAGTTTCAGGGGAACCGGGGAGCTGTTTTTT.

This chain joins TRBV18 and TRBJ1-5; perhaps TRBD1 as D (5 bases). With 8 bases removed from V and 3 bases from J, the gap between germline ends came to 11 bases. Germline assignment: CDR1 KGHSH and CDR2 LQKENI. This CDR3 region has 13 residues. The CDR3 loop reads CASHRDANQPQHF. The CDR3 DNA reads TGTGCCAGCCACCGGGACGCCAATCAGCCCCAGCATTTT. The full variable domain, rest sourced from reference TRBV18 and TRBJ1-5, is NAGVMQNPRHLVRRRGQEARLRCSPMKGHSHVYWYRQLPEEGLKFMVYLQKENIIDESGMPKERFSAEFPKEGPSILRIQQVVRGDSAAYFCASHRDANQPQHFGDGTRLSIL.

The CDR3 protein is CASSLASVGETQYF. Here the CDR3 DNA reads TGTGCCAGCAGCTTGGCCTCAGTTGGGGAGACCCAGTACTTC. The chain has TRBV5-4 and TRBJ2-5; no reliable D call. V dropped 0 bases and J dropped 5 bases, with 11 bases sitting between them. Germline assignment: CDR1 SGHNT and CDR2 YYREEE (reference sequence). The CDR3 extends over 14 amino acids.

Remarks on this clone: At one end the junction does not follow the germline gene, possibly because of a read error. The chain has TRBV7-7 and TRBJ2-2; 10 bases match TRBD2. Germline CDR1 is SSHAT and CDR2 is FNYEAQ (reference sequence). The CDR3 runs 17 residues. The CDR3 DNA is TGTGCTAGCAGCAAGACCCCTAGCGGGAGCCACACCGGGGAGCTGTTTTTT. Its protein is CASSKTPSGSHTGELFF.

There are a few counts of this clone. As DNA, the CDR3 is TGTGCCAGCAGCACCAGGGGGAGATTGGACGGGAATGAAAAACTGTTTTTT. This codes for CASSTRGRLDGNEKLFF. The chain uses TRBV7-9 and TRBJ1-4, with TRBD1 matching 7 bases. V gave up 5 bases and J gave up 5 bases; unmatched junction bases: 14. This CDR3 is built from 17 residues. Germline values: CDR1 SEHNR, CDR2 FQNEAQ (reference sequence). The full variable domain, in which reference TRBV7-9 and TRBJ1-4 provide the parts outside the CDR3, is DTGVSQNPRHKITKRGQNVTFRCDPISEHNRLYWYRQTLGQGPEFLTYFQNEAQLEKSRLLSDRFSAERPKGSFSTLEIQRTEQGDSAMYLCASSTRGRLDGNEKLFFGSGTQLSVL.

The chain couples TRBV7-2 to TRBJ2-5; 9 bases match TRBD1. CDR1 and CDR2 from the germline V gene are SGHTA and FQGNSA. This CDR3 comprises 16 residues. With V trimmed by 3 bases and J by 1 base, 6 bases remained unmatched. CDR3 sequence: CASSFTGQGTQETQYF. CDR3 sequence (DNA): TGTGCCAGCAGCTTTACGGGACAGGGAACCCAAGAGACCCAGTACTTC. Full variable domain (outside the CDR3, taken from reference TRBV7-2 and TRBJ2-5): GAGVSQSPSNKVTEKGKDVELRCDPISGHTALYWYRQSLGQGLEFLIYFQGNSAPDKSGLPSDRFSAERTGGSVSTLTIQRTQQEDSAVYLCASSFTGQGTQETQYFGPGTRLLVL.

This CDR3 reads CASSLASGSGYTF. The CDR3, as DNA: TGTGCCAGCAGCTTGGCCTCGGGATCTGGCTACACCTTC. The genes are TRBV5-6 and TRBJ1-2; D unresolved. The CDR3 extends over 13 amino acids. Between the trimmed V and J ends, which lost 0 bases and 7 bases, there was a span of 10 bases. CDR1 is SGHDT and CDR2 is YYEEEE in the germline V gene.

The V gene is TRBV5-1, the J gene TRBJ2-7; 9 positions match TRBD2. The CDR3 sequence is 16 residues long. Germline V gene data show CDR1 as SGHRS and CDR2 as YFSETQ. The ends lost 0 bases at V and 3 bases at J; junction bases unmatched: 7. CDR3 loop: CASSLAGTSIRYEQYF. The CDR3 DNA reads as TGCGCCAGCAGCTTGGCCGGGACTAGCATTCGCTACGAGCAGTACTTC.

The chain employs TRBV12-5 and TRBJ2-3; TRBD2 matches 8 bases. V lost 6 bases and J lost 0; bases outside the gene matches: 5. CDR3 length: 15 residues. CDR1 LGHNT and CDR2 FRNRAP come from the germline V gene. The CDR3 DNA reads as TGTGCTAGTGGCGATAGCGGGGCAAGCACAGATACGCAGTATTTT. This codes for CASGDSGASTDTQYF.

This clone was detected a few times. The chain recombines TRBV2 with TRBJ2-2; D possibly matches TRBD1 or TRBD2 (6 bases each). CDR1 and CDR2 from the germline V gene are SNHLY and FYNNEI. V was cut by 9 bases and J by 5 bases, with 19 bases left in between. The CDR3 has 15 amino acids. CDR3 sequence reads: CASTGTSGATGELFF. In nucleotides, the CDR3 is TGTGCCAGTACCGGGACCTCGGGGGCAACCGGGGAGCTGTTTTTT.

This clone was detected a few times. The rearrangement uses TRBV27 and TRBJ2-6, with TRBD1 as a possible D gene (6 bases). The CDR3 has 18 amino acids. V was trimmed by 8 bases and J by 0 bases, leaving 20 bases between them. Germline assignment: CDR1 MNHEY and CDR2 SMNVEV (reference sequence). The CDR3 region is CASRLVGTRVSGANVLTF. CDR3 coding DNA: TGTGCCAGCCGCCTGGTTGGGACAAGGGTCTCTGGGGCCAACGTCCTGACTTTC.

The chain links TRBV5-1 to TRBJ2-3; TRBD1 might be the D (5 bases). The CDR3 loop spans 16 amino acids. Germline loops: CDR1 SGHRS, CDR2 YFSETQ. V was cut by 0 bases and J by 1 base, with 12 bases left in between. The DNA of the CDR3 is TGCGCCAGCAGCTTGGCCCCGACAGACCGCACAGATACGCAGTATTTT. It codes for CASSLAPTDRTDTQYF.

The chain recombines TRBV5-4 with TRBJ2-5; D perhaps matches TRBD2 (5 bases). Trimming removed 0 bases from V and 0 bases from J, with 12 bases in between. The length of the CDR3 is 16 residues. From germline, CDR1 is SGHNT and CDR2 YYREEE (reference sequence). As DNA, the CDR3 is TGTGCCAGCAGCTTGGGGCGGGCTATCTACCAAGAGACCCAGTACTTC. As protein: CASSLGRAIYQETQYF.

This chain links TRBV7-9 with TRBJ1-4; D is unclear. The germline V gene encodes CDR1 SEHNR and CDR2 FQNEAQ (reference sequence). The CDR3 has 15 amino acids. With 3 bases removed from V and 8 bases from J, the gap between germline ends came to 16 bases. The DNA for the CDR3 is TGTGCCAGCAGCTTTACGGGGTTTTCGGGGGAAAAACTGTTTTTT. It is translated as CASSFTGFSGEKLFF.

The chain carries TRBV27 and TRBJ2-1; TRBD2 is a possible D gene (5 bases). The germline CDR1 and CDR2 sequences are MNHEY and SMNVEV (reference sequence). This CDR3 has 13 amino acids. The germline V and J ends were trimmed by 3 bases and 6 bases, with 9 bases remaining between them. CDR3 sequence: CASSFRERNEQFF. The CDR3 bases are TGTGCCAGCAGTTTTCGGGAACGCAATGAGCAGTTCTTC.

The chain has TRBV6-5 and TRBJ2-1; D is unresolved. V lost 2 bases, J lost 11 bases, and 16 bases lay in between. The CDR3 runs to 14 residues. Per the germline V gene, CDR1 is MNHEY and CDR2 is SVGAGI. The CDR3, as DNA: TGTGCCAGCAGTTACCGGGCGGCGCTCTCCCAGCAGTTCTTC. This encodes CASSYRAALSQQFF.